The 8 T cell receptor beta chains below come from one sample, sequenced in a study of CD8+CD57+ T cells in acquired aplastic anemia (dated by TCRdb to 2016 to 2018). TCRdb names Illumina HiSeq 2000 as the instrument used. TCR beta VDJ combination and CDR3 sequence profiling used genomic DNA as the template. The public reads were reprocessed in TCRdb via fastp at Q25 and MiXCR, keeping in-frame beta chains. Each record represents a unique CDR3 protein, reported with the most common genes and DNA among its rows. Within this sample are 200,000 or so distinct CDR3 sequences, with 55% to 70% of them counted one time only. The ten largest make up under 60% of the sample. Sequencing was performed on sorted CD4+, CD8+, or CD8+CD57+ T cells (not recorded which) from PBMCs. These receptor sequences come from a human donor with severe aplastic anemia or a healthy control (not recorded which).

The rearrangement joins TRBV7-6 to TRBJ2-3; D call uncertain. This CDR3 spans 13 amino acids. Germline CDR1 reads SGHVS; CDR2 reads FNYEAQ. V was shortened by 5 bases and J by 0 bases, with 6 bases between the two germline ends. CDR3 DNA: TGTGCCAGCAGCCTGGGGAGCACAGATACGCAGTATTTT. Translating it yields CASSLGSTDTQYF.

Comments on this clonotype: With a much larger clone just one base away, this may be a read error. V and J are TRBV6-5 and TRBJ1-1; D ambiguous. V lost 0 bases to trimming and J lost 5 bases, with 10 bases between them. From germline, CDR1 is MNHEY and CDR2 SVGAGI. This CDR3 is built from 14 residues. The CDR3: CASSYSIEDTEAFF. The CDR3 nucleotides read TGTGCCAGCAGTTACTCGATAGAGGATACTGAAGCTTTCTTT.

The chain carries TRBV5-1 and TRBJ2-7, with D maybe TRBD2 (7 bases). The CDR3 length is 13 residues. V was cut by 6 bases and J by 4 bases, with 14 bases left in between. In germline, CDR1 is SGHRS, CDR2 YFSETQ. CDR3 loop: CASNLEGGYEQYF. The CDR3 region has the DNA TGCGCCAGCAACCTCGAGGGGGGGTACGAGCAGTACTTC.

This clonotype came up many times. This chain links TRBV19 with TRBJ1-5; no definite D call. V shed 4 bases and J shed 2 bases, with 9 bases lying between them. Germline V lookup: CDR1 LNHDA, CDR2 SQIVND (reference sequence). The CDR3 covers 14 residues. Written as DNA, the CDR3 is TGTGCCAGTAGTACGCCGGTCCGCAATCAGCCCCAGCATTTT. It codes for CASSTPVRNQPQHF.

The J gene is TRBJ2-3, the V gene TRBV10-2; no firm D call. The ends were cut back, 4 bases at V and 6 bases at J, with 17 bases in the middle. Germline V gene sequence: CDR1 WSHSY, CDR2 SAAADI. The CDR3 has 15 amino acids. CDR3 sequence: CASSVRALIGDTQYF. CDR3 bases: TGCGCCAGCAGTGTAAGGGCCTTAATAGGGGATACGCAGTATTTT.

In its sample, this clonotype was seen many times. The chain carries TRBV7-9 and TRBJ2-5, with 7 bases identical to TRBD1. The CDR3 length is 13 residues. J gave up 2 bases and V 5 bases, and 2 bases lay outside the gene matches. Germline assignment: CDR1 SEHNR and CDR2 FQNEAQ (reference sequence). The CDR3 DNA sequence: TGTGCCAGCAGCCCGACAGGGCAAGAGACCCAGTACTTC. Protein product: CASSPTGQETQYF.

This clonotype was counted between two and nine times. V gene TRBV25-1 combines with J gene TRBJ1-2, with D perhaps TRBD1 (5 bases). The CDR3 extends over 17 amino acids. Trimming stripped 3 bases from V and 0 bases from J, with 17 bases between. Germline V CDR1 and CDR2: MGHDK, SYGVNS. The CDR3 loop reads CASSDRGVTKANYGYTF. DNA for the CDR3: TGTGCCAGCAGTGATAGGGGAGTTACGAAAGCTAACTATGGCTACACCTTC.

This clonotype showed up just a few times. This chain connects TRBV29-1 to TRBJ2-3, with 7 bases aligning to TRBD2. The trim removed 5 bases at V and 5 bases at J, leaving 4 bases unmatched. CDR1 is SQVTM and CDR2 is ANQGSEA in the germline V gene. The CDR3 consists of 12 residues. The CDR3 DNA reads as TGCAGCGTTACCGTAGCGGGAGATACGCAGTATTTT. Its translation is CSVTVAGDTQYF.